The clone carrying this TCR beta chain has ten or more counts. Its antigen is still unknown. One end of the junction varies from germline; a read error may be responsible. The data stem from a study of CD8 T cells in ankylosing spondylitis. General study points: Disease-associated clones were CD8+ and fairly uncommon in peripheral blood.

Generation of TCR beta libraries employed quantitative 5'-RACE incorporating molecular barcodes. Via MiXCR, TCRdb re-called the 5' RACE reads, giving one row per CDR3 protein. The data contain 250,000 or so distinct CDR3 sequences, about 24% of them singletons. The CDR3 has 13 residues. The germline gives CDR1 DFQATT, CDR2 SNEGSKA (reference sequence). The chain links TRBV20-1 to TRBJ2-3; D uncertain. The source material was blood, either unsorted or a sorted T cell fraction (not recorded which). The clonotype comes from a male donor with ankylosing spondylitis or in good health (not recorded which). The CDR3 loop reads CSARDVSTDTQYF. For the CDR3, the DNA is TGCAGTGCTCGAGACGTCTCCACAGATACGCAGTATTTT.